The rows below give T cell receptor beta chains drawn from one sample of a study of T-cell reconstitution after alpha-beta-depleted transplantation in children. A single record per CDR3 protein comes from TCRdb applying MiXCR to the PCR reads. The sample consists of 600,000 or so distinct CDR3 sequences, under 30% of them appearing once. The sample in question was PBMCs, mostly from graft donor cells, obtained 360 days after TCRalphabeta/CD19-depleted stem cell transplant. These receptors all come from a boy under two years old who had a stem cell transplant for acute myeloid leukemia, so the T cells may come from the graft donor. CDR3s include the opening cysteine and the closing phenylalanine or tryptophan. A D gene is named only where the DNA matches it firmly. Some rows mark clone size as missing; the rest say once, few, many or name a class of expanded clone.

j_gene	abundance	d_gene	v_gene	CDR3nt	CDR3aa
TRBJ2-1	few	TRBD1	TRBV12-3/TRBV12-4	TGTGCCAGCAGTTTAGTTTCCGGGGTCAGGGGGAATGAGCAGTTCTTC	CASSLVSGVRGNEQFF
TRBJ1-5	-	-	TRBV6-5	TGTGCCAGCAGTTCCGGGGGGTATAGCAATCAGCCCCAGCATTTT	CASSSGGYSNQPQHF
TRBJ1-2	-	-	TRBV13	TGTGCCAGCAGCTTGAGGACATCTAACTATGGCTACACCTTC	CASSLRTSNYGYTF
TRBJ1-5	-	-	TRBV19	TGTGCCAGTAGTTGGCGGAACAATCAGCCCCAGCATTTT	CASSWRNNQPQHF
TRBJ2-1	few	TRBD2	TRBV5-1	TGCGCCAGCAGCTCGGGACTAGCGCTTTACAATGAGCAGTTCTTC	CASSSGLALYNEQFF
TRBJ2-1	many	-	TRBV29-1	TGCAGCGTTGAATGGGGGAGGTTGAATGAGCAGTTCTTC	CSVEWGRLNEQFF
TRBJ2-2	-	TRBD1	TRBV20-1	TGCAGTGCTAGATCAAGGGACAGGGGGCGTGGGGAGCTGTTTTTT	CSARSRDRGRGELFF
TRBJ2-2	-	-	TRBV5-1	TGCGCCAGCAGCGGGCTGGGATCCACCGGGGAGCTGTTTTTT	CASSGLGSTGELFF
TRBJ1-4	-	-	TRBV12-3/TRBV12-4	TGTGCCAGCAGCCGTCACAGTGCAACTAATGAAAAACTGTTTTTT	CASSRHSATNEKLFF
TRBJ2-5	many	-	TRBV29-1	TGCAGCGTGTCGGGGGGCCCAGGAATACAAGAGACCCAGTACTTC	CSVSGGPGIQETQYF
TRBJ1-5	many	-	TRBV12-3/TRBV12-4	TGTGCCAGCAGCTTAGACAGCAATCAGCCCCAGCATTTT	CASSLDSNQPQHF
TRBJ1-2	-	-	TRBV12-3/TRBV12-4	TGTGCCAGCAGTTTAATGACTATCAACTTC	CASSLMTINF